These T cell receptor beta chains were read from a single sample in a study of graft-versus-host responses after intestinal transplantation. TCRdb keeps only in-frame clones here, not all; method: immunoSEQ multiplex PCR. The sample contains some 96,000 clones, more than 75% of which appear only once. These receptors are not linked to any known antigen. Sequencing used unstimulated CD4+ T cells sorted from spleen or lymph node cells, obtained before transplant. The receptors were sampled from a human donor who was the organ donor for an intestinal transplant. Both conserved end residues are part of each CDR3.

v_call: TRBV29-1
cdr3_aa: CTGGDYSGVQFF

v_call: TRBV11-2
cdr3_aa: CASSLVRASQKTQYF

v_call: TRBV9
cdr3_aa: CASNSRTGGTDTQYF

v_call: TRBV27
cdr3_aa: CASSWVRGKGYTF

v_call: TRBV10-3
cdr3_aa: CAISESETGANQPQHF

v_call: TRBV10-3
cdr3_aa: CAISELIQGAGGNIQYF

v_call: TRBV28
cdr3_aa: CASSENEKLFF

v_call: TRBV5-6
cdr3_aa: CASSLAAIGMVNTEAFF

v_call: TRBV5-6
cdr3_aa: CASSLGDYGYTF

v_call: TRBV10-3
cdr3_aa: CAISETRSGVKPDTQYF

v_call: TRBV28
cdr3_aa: CASRLQGRYGYTF

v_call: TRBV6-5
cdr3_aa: CASSFSMNTEAFF

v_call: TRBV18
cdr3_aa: CASSQGGQKTQYF

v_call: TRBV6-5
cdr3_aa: CASSWLRDLNTEAFF

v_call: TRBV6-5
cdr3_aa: CASRAGTGNTGELFF

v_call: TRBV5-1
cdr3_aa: CASSSSGGRETQYF

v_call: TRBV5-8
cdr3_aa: CASLFERLRGTEAFF

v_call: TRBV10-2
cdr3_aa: CASSESRTASTDTQYF

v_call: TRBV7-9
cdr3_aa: CASSHDRSSGGDEQFF

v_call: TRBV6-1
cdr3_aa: CASSGPSRATNEKLFF

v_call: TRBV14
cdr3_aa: CASSQAGIQFGVGYTF

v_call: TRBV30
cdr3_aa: CAWSPQVRVLTGELFF

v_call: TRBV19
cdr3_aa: CASSSVGPLRAETQYF

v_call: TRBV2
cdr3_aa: CASSRGYLGYTF

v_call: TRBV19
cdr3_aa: CASSPRRASGVSDTQYF

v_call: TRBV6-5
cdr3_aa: CASSKQGHNQPQHF